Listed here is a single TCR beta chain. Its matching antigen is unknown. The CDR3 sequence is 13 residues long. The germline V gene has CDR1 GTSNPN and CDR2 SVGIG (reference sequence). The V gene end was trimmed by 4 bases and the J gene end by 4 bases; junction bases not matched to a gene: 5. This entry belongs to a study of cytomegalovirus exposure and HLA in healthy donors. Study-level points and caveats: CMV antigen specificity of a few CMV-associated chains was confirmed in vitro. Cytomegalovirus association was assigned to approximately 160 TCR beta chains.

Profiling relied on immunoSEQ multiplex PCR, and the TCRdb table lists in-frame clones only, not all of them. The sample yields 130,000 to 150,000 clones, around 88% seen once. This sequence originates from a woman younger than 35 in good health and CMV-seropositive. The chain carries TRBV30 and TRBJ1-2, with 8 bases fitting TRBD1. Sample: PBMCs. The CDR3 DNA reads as TGTGCCTGGAACCGGGACAGGCCCTATGGCTACACCTTC. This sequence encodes CAWNRDRPYGYTF.